The sequence of this T cell receptor (beta chain) was determined in a study of T-cell memory formation after mild COVID-19. With V trimmed by 5 bases and J by 0 bases, 7 bases remained unmatched. CDR3 size: 15 residues. Per germline, CDR1 SGHAT and CDR2 FQNNGV. General study results and limits: Later expanders leaned CD4+, whereas day 15 to 85 contracting clones were balanced CD4/CD8.

One entry per CDR3 protein results from TCRdb running MiXCR on the 5' RACE reads. The repertoire holds around 510,000 distinct CDR3 sequences, with roughly a fifth as singletons. Comments on this clonotype: The antigen is unknown.

The gene calls are TRBV11-2 and TRBJ2-7, with 7 bases fitting TRBD1. The TCR comes from an adult woman who had mild COVID-19 (a few samples of this study predate the infection). Cell type and time point are not known. The sample was PBMCs or a T cell subset sorted from them (not recorded which). Here the CDR3 reads CASSGTVGSSYEQYF. DNA of the CDR3: TGTGCCAGCAGCGGGACAGTTGGGAGCTCCTACGAGCAGTACTTC.